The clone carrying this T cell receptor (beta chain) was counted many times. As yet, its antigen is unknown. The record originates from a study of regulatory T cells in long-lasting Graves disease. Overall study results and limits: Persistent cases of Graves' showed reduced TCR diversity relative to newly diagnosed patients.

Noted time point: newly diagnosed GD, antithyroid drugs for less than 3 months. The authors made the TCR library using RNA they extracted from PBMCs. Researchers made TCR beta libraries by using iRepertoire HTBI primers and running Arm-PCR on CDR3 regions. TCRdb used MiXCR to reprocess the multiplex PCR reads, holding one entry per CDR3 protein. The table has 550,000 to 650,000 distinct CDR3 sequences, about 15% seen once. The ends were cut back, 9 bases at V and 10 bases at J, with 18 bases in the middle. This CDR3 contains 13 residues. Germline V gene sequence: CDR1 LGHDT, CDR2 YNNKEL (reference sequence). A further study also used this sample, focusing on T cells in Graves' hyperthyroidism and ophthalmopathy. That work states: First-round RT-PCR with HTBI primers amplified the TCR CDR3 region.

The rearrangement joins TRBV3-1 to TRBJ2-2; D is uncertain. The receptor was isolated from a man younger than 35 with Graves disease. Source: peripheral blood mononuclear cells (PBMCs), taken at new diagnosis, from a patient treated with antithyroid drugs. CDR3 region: CASSPIGPLELFF. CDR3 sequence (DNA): TGTGCCAGTTCGCCCATTGGCCCGCTGGAGCTGTTTTTT.